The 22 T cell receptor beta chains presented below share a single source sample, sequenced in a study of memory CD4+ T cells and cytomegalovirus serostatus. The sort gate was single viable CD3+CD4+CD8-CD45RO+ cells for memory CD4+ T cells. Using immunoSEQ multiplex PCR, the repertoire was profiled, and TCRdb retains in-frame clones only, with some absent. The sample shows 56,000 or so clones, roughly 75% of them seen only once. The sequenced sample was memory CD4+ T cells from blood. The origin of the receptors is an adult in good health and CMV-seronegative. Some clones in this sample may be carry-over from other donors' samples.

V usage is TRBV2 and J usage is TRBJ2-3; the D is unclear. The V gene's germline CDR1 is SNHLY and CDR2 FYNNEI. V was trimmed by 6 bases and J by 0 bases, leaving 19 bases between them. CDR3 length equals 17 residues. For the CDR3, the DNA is TGTGCCAGCAGCATTGCCCCTCAGAAAACTAGCACAGATACGCAGTATTTT. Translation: CASSIAPQKTSTDTQYF.

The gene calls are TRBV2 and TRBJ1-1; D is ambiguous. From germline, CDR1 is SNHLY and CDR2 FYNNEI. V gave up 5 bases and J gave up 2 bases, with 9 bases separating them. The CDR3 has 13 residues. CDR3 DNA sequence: TGTGCCAGCAGTTCACAAGGCAACACTGAAGCTTTCTTT. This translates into CASSSQGNTEAFF.

The CDR3 sequence is CASNGLAGGNTGELFF. The CDR3 DNA reads as TGTGCCAGCAACGGACTAGCGGGGGGGAACACCGGGGAGCTGTTTTTT. The chain couples TRBV27 to TRBJ2-2, with 14 bases lining up with TRBD2. CDR1 MNHEY and CDR2 SMNVEV come from the germline V gene (reference sequence). V trimming: 7 bases; J trimming: 1 base; junction bases outside the gene matches: 2. There are 16 residues in the CDR3.

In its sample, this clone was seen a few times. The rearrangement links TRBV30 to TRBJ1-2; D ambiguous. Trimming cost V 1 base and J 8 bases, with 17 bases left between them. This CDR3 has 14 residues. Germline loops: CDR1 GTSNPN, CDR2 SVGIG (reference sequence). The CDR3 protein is CAWSGRLADRGYTF. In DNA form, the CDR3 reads TGTGCCTGGAGTGGCCGGCTCGCCGATAGGGGCTACACCTTC.

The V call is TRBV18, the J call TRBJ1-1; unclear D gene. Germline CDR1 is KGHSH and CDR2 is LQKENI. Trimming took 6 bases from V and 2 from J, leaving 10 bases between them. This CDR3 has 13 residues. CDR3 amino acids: CASSPQSNTEAFF. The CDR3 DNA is TGTGCCAGCTCCCCCCAGAGTAACACTGAAGCTTTCTTT. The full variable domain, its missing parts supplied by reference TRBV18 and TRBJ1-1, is NAGVMQNPRHLVRRRGQEARLRCSPMKGHSHVYWYRQLPEEGLKFMVYLQKENIIDESGMPKERFSAEFPKEGPSILRIQQVVRGDSAAYFCASSPQSNTEAFFGQGTRLTVV.

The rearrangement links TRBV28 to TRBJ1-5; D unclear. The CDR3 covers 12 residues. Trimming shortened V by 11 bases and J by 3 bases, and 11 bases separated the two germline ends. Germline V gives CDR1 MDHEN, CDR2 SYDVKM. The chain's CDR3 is CASGRPNQPQHF. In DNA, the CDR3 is TGTGCCTCGGGCAGGCCCAATCAGCCCCAGCATTTT.

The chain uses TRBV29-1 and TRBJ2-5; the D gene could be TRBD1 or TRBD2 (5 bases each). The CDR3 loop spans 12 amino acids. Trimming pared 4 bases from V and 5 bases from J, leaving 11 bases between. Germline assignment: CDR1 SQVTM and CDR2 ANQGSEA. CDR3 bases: TGCAGCGTTGGGGGGAAACGCGAGACCCAGTACTTC. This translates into CSVGGKRETQYF.

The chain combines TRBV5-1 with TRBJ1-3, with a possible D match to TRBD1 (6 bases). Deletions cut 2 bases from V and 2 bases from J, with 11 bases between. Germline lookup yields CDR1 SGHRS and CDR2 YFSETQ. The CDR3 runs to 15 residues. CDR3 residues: CASSLHHRAGNTIYF. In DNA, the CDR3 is TGCGCCAGCAGCTTACACCACAGGGCTGGAAACACCATATATTTT.

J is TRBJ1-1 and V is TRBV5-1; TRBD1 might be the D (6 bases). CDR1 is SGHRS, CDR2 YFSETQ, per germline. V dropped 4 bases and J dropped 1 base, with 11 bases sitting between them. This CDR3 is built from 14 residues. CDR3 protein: CASSPLTGNTEAFF. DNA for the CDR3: TGCGCCAGCAGCCCCCTGACAGGGAACACTGAAGCTTTCTTT.

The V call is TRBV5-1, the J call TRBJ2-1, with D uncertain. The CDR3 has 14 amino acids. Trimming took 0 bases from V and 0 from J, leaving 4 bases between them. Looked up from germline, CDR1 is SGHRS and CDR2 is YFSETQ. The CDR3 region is CASSLESSYNEQFF. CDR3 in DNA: TGCGCCAGCAGCTTGGAGAGCTCCTACAATGAGCAGTTCTTC.

This chain's CDR3 is CASSPRTGEGETQYF. In DNA form, the CDR3 reads TGTGCCAGCTCACCACGGACAGGGGAAGGGGAGACCCAGTACTTC. The chain is built from TRBV18 and TRBJ2-5; 9 bases agree with TRBD1. After removal of 1 base from V and 5 bases from J, the junction contained 5 bases not matched to a gene. The CDR3 runs to 15 residues. Germline V lookup: CDR1 KGHSH, CDR2 LQKENI.

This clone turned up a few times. The CDR3 protein is CASSPLAEPHGYTF. The CDR3 bases are TGTGCCAGCTCACCATTGGCAGAGCCCCATGGCTACACCTTC. The chain links TRBV18 to TRBJ1-2; D is uncertain. The V gene's germline CDR1 is KGHSH and CDR2 LQKENI. The CDR3 loop spans 14 amino acids. Trimming left V 2 bases short and J 6 bases short, with 13 bases between.

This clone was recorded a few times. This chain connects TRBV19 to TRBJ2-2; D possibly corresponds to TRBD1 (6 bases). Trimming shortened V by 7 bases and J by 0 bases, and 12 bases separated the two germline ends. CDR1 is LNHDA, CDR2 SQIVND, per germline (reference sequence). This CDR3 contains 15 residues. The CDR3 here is CASIPDRPNTGELFF. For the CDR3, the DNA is TGTGCCAGTATCCCGGACAGACCGAACACCGGGGAGCTGTTTTTT.

DNA for the CDR3: TGCGCCAGCAGTGAGTCGAGGACTTTAGCTTTCTTT. It yields the protein CASSESRTLAFF. The chain employs TRBV10-2 and TRBJ1-1; no clear D. V was clipped by 0 bases and J by 10 bases, with 9 bases between them. Germline V gene sequence: CDR1 WSHSY, CDR2 SAAADI. CDR3 size: 12 residues.

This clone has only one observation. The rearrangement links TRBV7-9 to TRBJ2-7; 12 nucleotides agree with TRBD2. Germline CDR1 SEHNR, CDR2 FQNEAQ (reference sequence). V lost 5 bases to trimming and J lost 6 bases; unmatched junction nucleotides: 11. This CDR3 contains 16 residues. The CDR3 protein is CASSPTSGRGHGEQYF. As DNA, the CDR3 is TGTGCCAGCAGCCCGACTAGCGGGAGAGGCCATGGCGAGCAGTACTTC.

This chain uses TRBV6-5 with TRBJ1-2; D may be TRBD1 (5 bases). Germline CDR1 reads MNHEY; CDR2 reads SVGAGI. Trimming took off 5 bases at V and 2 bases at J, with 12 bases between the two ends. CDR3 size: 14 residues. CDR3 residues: CASSPRGINYGYTF. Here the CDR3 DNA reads TGTGCCAGCAGTCCCCGGGGGATCAACTATGGCTACACCTTC.

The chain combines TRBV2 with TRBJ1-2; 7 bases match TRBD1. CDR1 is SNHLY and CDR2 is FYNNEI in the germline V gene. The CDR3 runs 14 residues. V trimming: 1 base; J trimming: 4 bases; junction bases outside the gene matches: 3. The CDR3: CASSEVQGGYGYTF. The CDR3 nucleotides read TGTGCCAGCAGTGAAGTCCAGGGGGGCTATGGCTACACCTTC.

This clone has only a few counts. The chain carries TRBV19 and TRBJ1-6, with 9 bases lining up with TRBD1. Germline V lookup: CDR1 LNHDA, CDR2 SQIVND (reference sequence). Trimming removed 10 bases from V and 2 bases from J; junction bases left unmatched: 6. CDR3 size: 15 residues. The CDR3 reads CATADRGAYNSPLHF. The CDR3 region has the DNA TGTGCCACTGCGGACAGGGGCGCCTATAATTCACCCCTCCACTTT.

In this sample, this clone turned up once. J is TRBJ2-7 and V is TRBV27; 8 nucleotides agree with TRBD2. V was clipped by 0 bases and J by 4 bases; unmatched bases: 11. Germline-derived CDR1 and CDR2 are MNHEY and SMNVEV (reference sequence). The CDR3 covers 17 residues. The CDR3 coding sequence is TGTGCCAGCAGTTTATCGAATAGCGGGAATGCCCCTTACGAGCAGTACTTC. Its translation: CASSLSNSGNAPYEQYF.

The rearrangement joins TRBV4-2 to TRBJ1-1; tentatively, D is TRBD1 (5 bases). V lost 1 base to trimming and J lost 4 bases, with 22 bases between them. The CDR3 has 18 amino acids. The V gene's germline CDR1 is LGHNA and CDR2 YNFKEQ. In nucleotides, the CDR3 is TGTGCCAGCAGCCAAGTGTTCCGGAAGATGGCGGGGGGCACTGAAGCTTTCTTT. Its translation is CASSQVFRKMAGGTEAFF.

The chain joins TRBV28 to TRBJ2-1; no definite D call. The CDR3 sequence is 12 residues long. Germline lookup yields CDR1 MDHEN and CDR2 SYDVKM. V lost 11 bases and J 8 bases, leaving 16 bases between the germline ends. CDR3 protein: CAGSSQADEQFF. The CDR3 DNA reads TGTGCCGGCTCATCTCAGGCCGATGAGCAGTTCTTC.

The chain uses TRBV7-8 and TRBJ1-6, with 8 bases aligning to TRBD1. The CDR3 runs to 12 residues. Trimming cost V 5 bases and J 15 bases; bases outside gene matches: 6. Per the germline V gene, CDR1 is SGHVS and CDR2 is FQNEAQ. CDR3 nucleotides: TGTGCCAGCAGCCGCGACAGGGGAGGCCTCCACTTT. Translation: CASSRDRGGLHF.